This T cell receptor beta chain was profiled in a study of shared clonotypes between healthy human individuals. Study-wide results and caveats: Larger richness was generally estimated for naive than memory subsets.

For this clone: As yet, its antigen is unknown.

The CDR3 loop spans 16 amino acids. The germline CDR1 and CDR2 sequences are MDHEN and SYDVKM. J lost 4 bases, V lost 4 bases, and 10 bases had no gene match. Assay used: immunoSEQ multiplex PCR; TCRdb lists only in-frame clones, some missing. The repertoire holds about 520,000 clones, with about 96% as singletons. HIV-negative, healthy adults without recent acute infections or vaccinations were the donors. The chain combines TRBV28 with TRBJ2-3; 8 bases match TRBD1. This TCR came from a woman aged 25 to 39 in good health. Source material: naive CD4+ T cells sorted from blood. Subset of the sample: CD45RA+ positively selected. The chain's CDR3 is CASSSPPGQAPDTQYF. The CDR3 DNA reads TGTGCCAGCAGTTCTCCTCCGGGACAGGCCCCAGATACGCAGTATTTT.